This passage covers 30 T cell receptor beta chains from one sample sequenced in a study of control samples from healthy donors and cancer patients. Using immunoSEQ multiplex PCR, the repertoire was profiled, and TCRdb retains in-frame clones only, with some absent. The sample yields 95,000 to 100,000 clones, roughly 89% seen once. The sample taken for sequencing was blood. Source of these receptors: a man under 40 in good health.

The gene calls are TRBV10-1 and TRBJ2-5, with 9 bases aligning to TRBD2. Trimming removed 0 bases from V and 7 bases from J; junction bases left unmatched: 6. This CDR3 is built from 15 residues. CDR1 and CDR2 (germline): WNHNN, SYGVQD (reference sequence). CDR3 nucleotide sequence: TGCGCCAGCAGTGAGTCAGCGGGGGGCGCTAGGACCCAGTACTTC. Residues: CASSESAGGARTQYF.

The rearrangement uses TRBV28 and TRBJ2-5; tentatively, D is TRBD1 (5 bases). There are 15 residues in the CDR3. Germline CDR1 reads MDHEN; CDR2 reads SYDVKM. Trimming cost V 6 bases and J 2 bases, with 16 bases left between them. CDR3 amino acids: CASSGRKGQQETQYF. Written as DNA, the CDR3 is TGTGCCAGCAGCGGTCGAAAGGGGCAGCAAGAGACCCAGTACTTC.

The V gene is TRBV27, the J gene TRBJ1-6; D remains ambiguous. Trimming left V 5 bases short and J 13 bases short, with 15 bases between. From germline, CDR1 is MNHEY and CDR2 SMNVEV (reference sequence). The CDR3 consists of 13 residues. CDR3 sequence reads: CASSQLTPPPLHF. The CDR3 region has the DNA TGTGCCAGCAGTCAACTTACCCCCCCGCCCCTCCACTTT.

Only one count was recorded for this clone. This sequence joins TRBV24-1 and TRBJ1-2; no firm D call. The germline CDR1 and CDR2 sequences are KGHDR and SFDVKD. Trimming pared 2 bases from V and 8 bases from J, leaving 11 bases between. This CDR3 contains 13 residues. CDR3 DNA: TGTGCCACCAGTGATTCCCCGTACGGAGGCTACACCTTC. It encodes CATSDSPYGGYTF.

The chain employs TRBV24-1 and TRBJ1-2; 7 bases align to TRBD1. Trimming at V came to 3 bases and at J to 0 bases, leaving 3 bases not matched to a gene. CDR1 is KGHDR, CDR2 SFDVKD, per germline. This CDR3 comprises 15 residues. The CDR3 region has the DNA TGTGCCACCAGTGATCGACAGGGATCTAACTATGGCTACACCTTC. Amino acid sequence: CATSDRQGSNYGYTF.

This chain connects TRBV27 to TRBJ2-1; D may correspond to TRBD1 or TRBD2 (5 bases each). This CDR3 contains 18 residues. The V gene lost 2 bases and the J gene lost 8 bases, with 25 bases spanning the gap. Germline CDR1 MNHEY, CDR2 SMNVEV (reference sequence). CDR3 DNA: TGTGCCAGCAGTTTAACTCCACCCTTCCCTGGGACCGTACATGAGCAGTTCTTC. It translates to CASSLTPPFPGTVHEQFF.

The V call is TRBV12-3 or TRBV12-4, the J call TRBJ2-1, with D uncertain. There are 11 residues in the CDR3. Trimming shortened V by 4 bases and J by 4 bases, and 2 bases separated the two germline ends. CDR3 in DNA: TGTGCCAGCAGTTATTACAATGAGCAGTTCTTC. It encodes CASSYYNEQFF.

The genes are TRBV28 and TRBJ1-5; D uncertain. V was clipped by 5 bases and J by 5 bases, with 13 bases between them. CDR3 length: 14 amino acids. Germline CDR1 and CDR2: MDHEN and SYDVKM. The CDR3 loop is CASSAQEGYQPQHF. Here the CDR3 DNA reads TGTGCCAGCAGTGCACAAGAGGGTTATCAGCCCCAGCATTTT.

The rearrangement links TRBV21-1 to TRBJ2-5; the listed D gene, TRBD2, was not tested against the DNA. TRBV21-1 is assigned pseudogene status. The length of the CDR3 is 14 residues. The CDR3 loop is CASSARGVQGTQYF. Written as DNA, the CDR3 is TGTGCCAGCAGCGCTCGGGGGGTACAGGGGACCCAGTACTTC.

J is TRBJ1-2 and V is TRBV12-5; maybe TRBD1 (5 bases). This CDR3 is 13 amino acids long. The germline CDR1 and CDR2 sequences are LGHNT and FRNRAP. Between the trimmed V and J ends, which lost 6 bases and 8 bases, there was a span of 16 bases. CDR3 residues: CASGRSTGGGYTF. The CDR3 coding sequence is TGTGCTAGTGGCCGATCAACAGGAGGGGGCTACACCTTC.

The rearrangement links TRBV19 to TRBJ1-5, with TRBD1 as a possible D gene (5 bases). The CDR3 length is 14 residues. The germline CDR1 and CDR2 sequences are LNHDA and SQIVND (reference sequence). V lost 5 bases, J lost 7 bases, and 15 bases lay in between. The CDR3 spells CASSSTGDGQPQHF. CDR3 nucleotides: TGTGCCAGTAGTTCTACAGGTGATGGGCAGCCCCAGCATTTT. Supplemented by reference TRBV19 and TRBJ1-5, the full variable domain reads DGGITQSPKYLFRKEGQNVTLSCEQNLNHDAMYWYRQDPGQGLRLIYYSQIVNDFQKGDIAEGYSVSREKKESFPLTVTSAQKNPTAFYLCASSSTGDGQPQHFGDGTRLSIL.

The CDR3 protein is CASSLRSFSGTPTGELFF. The CDR3 bases are TGTGCCAGTAGTCTCCGCTCCTTTAGCGGGACACCCACCGGGGAGCTGTTTTTT. The chain joins TRBV19 to TRBJ2-2, with 8 bases identical to TRBD2. Germline V gene lookup returns CDR1 LNHDA and CDR2 SQIVND (reference sequence). Unmatched junction bases numbered 15, after V lost 5 bases and J lost 4 bases. The CDR3 spans 18 residues.

This clone has a single count. The V and J genes are TRBV28 and TRBJ2-7; 11 nucleotides match TRBD1. The CDR3 length is 17 residues. V lost 0 bases to trimming and J lost 7 bases; unmatched junction nucleotides: 11. Germline V lookup: CDR1 MDHEN, CDR2 SYDVKM. The CDR3 sequence: CASSLWSGTGGSKEQYF. The CDR3 DNA is TGTGCCAGCAGTTTATGGAGTGGGACAGGGGGTAGTAAGGAGCAGTACTTC. Full variable domain (rest looked up from reference TRBV28 and TRBJ2-7): DVKVTQSSRYLVKRTGEKVFLECVQDMDHENMFWYRQDPGLGLRLIYFSYDVKMKEKGDIPEGYSVSREKKERFSLILESASTNQTSMYLCASSLWSGTGGSKEQYFGPGTRLTVT.

The rearrangement links TRBV4-3 to TRBJ2-1; 8 nucleotides agree with TRBD1. V gave up 4 bases and J gave up 3 bases; unmatched junction bases: 5. The CDR3 is made up of 15 amino acids. Germline CDR1 LGHNA, CDR2 YSLEER. This CDR3 reads CASSRDRGYYNEQFF. The CDR3 DNA follows: TGCGCCAGCAGCCGCGACAGGGGCTACTACAATGAGCAGTTCTTC.

The V and J genes are TRBV28 and TRBJ2-7; 8 bases fit TRBD2. The trim removed 2 bases at V and 6 bases at J, leaving 12 bases unmatched. The CDR3 loop spans 16 amino acids. The germline gives CDR1 MDHEN, CDR2 SYDVKM. In DNA, the CDR3 is TGTGCCAGCAGTTTAAGGGCTAGCGGGCGGTTTCTCGAGCAGTACTTC. Translating gives CASSLRASGRFLEQYF.

The rearrangement uses TRBV5-1 and TRBJ2-2; D is possibly TRBD2 (6 bases). Trimming shortened V by 0 bases and J by 4 bases, and 10 bases separated the two germline ends. This CDR3 is built from 15 residues. Germline V gene lookup returns CDR1 SGHRS and CDR2 YFSETQ. The CDR3 DNA sequence: TGCGCCAGCAGCTTGGTCGGGGGAAGCACCGGGGAGCTGTTTTTT. Amino acid sequence: CASSLVGGSTGELFF.

The chain uses TRBV14 and TRBJ2-5, with TRBD2 as a possible D gene (6 bases). Trimming stripped 4 bases from V and 5 bases from J, with 11 bases between. This CDR3 region has 13 residues. Germline V gene sequence: CDR1 SGHDN, CDR2 FVKESK. CDR3 coding DNA: TGTGCCAGCAGCCGACGGGAGAGGGAGACCCAGTACTTC. It yields the protein CASSRRERETQYF.

The V and J genes are TRBV20-1 and TRBJ2-5; D is ambiguous. The CDR3 consists of 11 residues. The germline gives CDR1 DFQATT, CDR2 SNEGSKA (reference sequence). V lost 5 bases to trimming and J lost 1 base, with 5 bases between them. For the CDR3, the DNA is TGCAGTGCTTGGGTCCAAGAGACCCAGTACTTC. Translating it yields CSAWVQETQYF.

The chain links TRBV6-2 or TRBV6-3 to TRBJ1-1, with TRBD1 matching over 7 bases. V gave up 3 bases and J gave up 10 bases; unmatched junction bases: 8. Germline CDR1 reads MNHEY; CDR2 reads SVGEGT. The CDR3 is 13 residues long. The CDR3 is CASSYRTGEGAFF. The CDR3 region has the DNA TGTGCCAGCAGTTATCGTACAGGGGAAGGAGCTTTCTTT.

In this sample, this clone turned up a few times. The genes are TRBV28 and TRBJ1-3; 8 positions match TRBD1. CDR1 is MDHEN, CDR2 SYDVKM, per germline. Losses at the gene ends were 6 bases for V and 4 bases for J; bases not matched to a gene: 11. This CDR3 has 16 residues. The CDR3 DNA is TGTGCCAGCAGAACCCAGGGGGCAGTGCGCGGAAACACCATATATTTT. Translation gives CASRTQGAVRGNTIYF.

Remarks on this clone: One end of the junction varies from germline; a read error may be responsible. The rearrangement uses TRBV3-1 (or the pseudogene TRBV3-2) and TRBJ1-6; no clear D. This CDR3 is 18 amino acids long. Germline-derived CDR1 and CDR2 are LGHDT and YNNKEL (reference sequence). This chain's CDR3 is CASSQDDSPSHPNSPFHF. In DNA, the CDR3 is TGTGCCAGCAGCCAAGACGATTCCCCGTCCCACCCCAATTCACCCTTCCACTTT.

The V gene is TRBV5-6, the J gene TRBJ2-2; maybe TRBD2 (5 bases). The germline CDR1 and CDR2 sequences are SGHDT and YYEEEE. Between the trimmed V and J ends, which lost 4 bases and 6 bases, there was a span of 13 bases. This CDR3 is 14 amino acids long. CDR3 protein: CASSPQLDAGELFF. CDR3 bases: TGTGCCAGCAGCCCCCAACTAGACGCCGGGGAGCTGTTTTTT. The full variable domain, with the rest looked up from reference TRBV5-6 and TRBJ2-2, is DAGVTQSPTHLIKTRGQQVTLRCSPKSGHDTVSWYQQALGQGPQFIFQYYEEEERQRGNFPDRFSGHQFPNYSSELNVNALLLGDSALYLCASSPQLDAGELFFGEGSRLTVL.

V gene TRBV4-3 combines with J gene TRBJ1-2, with a weak D call TRBD1 (6 bases). The CDR3 spans 16 residues. Trimming pared 0 bases from V and 3 bases from J, leaving 14 bases between. CDR1 and CDR2 from the germline V gene are LGHNA and YSLEER. CDR3 in DNA: TGCGCCAGCAGCCAAGATCGGGGCAGGGGTTACTATGGCTACACCTTC. Amino acid sequence: CASSQDRGRGYYGYTF.

The rearrangement links TRBV7-2 to TRBJ1-2; tentative D call: TRBD1 (6 bases). Trimming removed 3 bases from V and 6 bases from J, with 14 bases in between. This CDR3 contains 14 residues. Germline V gene lookup returns CDR1 SGHTA and CDR2 FQGNSA. The CDR3 loop is CASSLMQGLDGYTF. The CDR3 DNA sequence: TGTGCCAGCAGCTTGATGCAGGGGCTTGATGGCTACACCTTC.

The chain links TRBV7-2 to TRBJ1-2, with D possibly TRBD1 on 5 matching bases. This CDR3 is 16 amino acids long. In germline, CDR1 is SGHTA, CDR2 FQGNSA. V was trimmed by 6 bases and J by 6 bases, leaving 23 bases between them. CDR3 in DNA: TGTGCCAGCAGGCTTAAACGTAACGGGACGTCGAATGGCTACACCTTC. This codes for CASRLKRNGTSNGYTF.

The chain links TRBV2 to TRBJ2-7; D unresolved. CDR1 SNHLY and CDR2 FYNNEI come from the germline V gene. CDR3 length equals 14 residues. V was trimmed by 7 bases and J by 5 bases, leaving 18 bases between them. CDR3 in amino acids: CASTRPLGLHEQYF. The CDR3 DNA follows: TGTGCCAGCACCCGGCCCCTCGGGCTCCACGAGCAGTACTTC.

V usage is TRBV3-1 (or the pseudogene TRBV3-2) and J usage is TRBJ1-1; the D gene is possibly TRBD1 (5 bases). This CDR3 has 15 residues. In germline, CDR1 is LGHDT, CDR2 YNNKEL (reference sequence). The V gene lost 1 base and the J gene lost 3 bases, with 12 bases spanning the gap. The CDR3 reads CASSQGPGGDTEAFF. DNA for the CDR3: TGTGCCAGCAGCCAAGGGCCGGGGGGGGACACTGAAGCTTTCTTT.

The rearrangement links TRBV6-5 to TRBJ1-6; 8 positions match TRBD1. Germline-derived CDR1 and CDR2 are MNHEY and SVGAGI. The junction had 3 bases not matched to a gene; V was cut back by 7 bases and J by 7 bases. The CDR3 spans 13 residues. CDR3 amino acids: CASMGQANSPLHF. CDR3 nucleotides: TGTGCCAGCATGGGACAGGCAAATTCACCCCTCCACTTT.

The chain is built from TRBV19 and TRBJ1-2, with TRBD1 matching over 7 bases. There are 16 residues in the CDR3. V trimming: 5 bases; J trimming: 2 bases; junction bases outside the gene matches: 11. CDR1 is LNHDA, CDR2 SQIVND, per germline (reference sequence). The DNA of the CDR3 is TGTGCCAGTAGTCTGAAAGACAGGGTCTCGAACTATGGCTACACCTTC. Protein product: CASSLKDRVSNYGYTF.

This chain joins TRBV7-9 and TRBJ2-7; 10 nucleotides match TRBD1. The germline gives CDR1 SEHNR, CDR2 FQNEAQ (reference sequence). This CDR3 spans 15 amino acids. V dropped 1 base and J dropped 3; count of bases not matched to a gene: 3. CDR3 nucleotide sequence: TGTGCCAGCAGCTTAGAAGGGACAGGGGTCTACGAGCAGTACTTC. Protein sequence: CASSLEGTGVYEQYF.